What follows is one TCR beta chain and its context. Profiled with immunoSEQ multiplex PCR; TCRdb holds only in-frame clones, not every one. The table records about 78,000 clones, around nine tenths of them present only once. This entry is derived from a study of control samples from healthy donors and cancer patients. Trimming removed 5 bases from V and 0 bases from J, with 17 bases in between. The CDR3 runs to 18 residues. Per the germline V gene, CDR1 is SGHAT and CDR2 is FQNNGV. Sequenced sample: blood. This chain links TRBV11-2 with TRBJ2-6, with TRBD2 as a possible D gene (6 bases). The TCR was taken from a woman in her sixties in good health. CDR3 loop: CASSVVEGRISGANVLTF. In nucleotides, the CDR3 is TGTGCCAGCAGCGTCGTGGAAGGGAGGATCTCTGGGGCCAACGTCCTGACTTTC. The entire variable domain, with the rest obtained from reference TRBV11-2 and TRBJ2-6, is as follows: EAGVAQSPRYKIIEKRQSVAFWCNPISGHATLYWYQQILGQGPKLLIQFQNNGVVDDSQLPKDRFSAERLKGVDSTLKIQPAKLEDSAVYLCASSVVEGRISGANVLTFGAGSRLTVL.